This TCR beta chain was observed in a study of cytomegalovirus exposure and HLA in healthy donors. Profiled with immunoSEQ multiplex PCR; TCRdb holds only in-frame clones, not every one. Among more than 120,000 clones, more than 75% were seen once, and the ten largest hold 7.5% to 9%. CDR1 is SGHDT and CDR2 is YYEEEE in the germline V gene. Unmatched junction bases numbered 5, after V lost 6 bases and J lost 1 base. CDR3 length: 15 residues. The rearrangement uses TRBV5-6 and TRBJ2-3, with 10 bases identical to TRBD2. This TCR came from a man aged 18 to 29 in good health and CMV-seropositive. Sequencing was done on a sample of PBMCs. CDR3 nucleotides: TGTGCCAGCAACAACGGACTAGCGGGCACAGATACGCAGTATTTT. It encodes CASNNGLAGTDTQYF.